Below are 6 T cell receptor beta chains sequenced from a single sample in a study of early T cells in non-severe SARS-CoV-2 infection (TCRdb year 2021). Library prep was done by 5' RACE. The instrument given in TCRdb is NextSeq 500. TCRdb redid the processing of the public reads, applying fastp at Q25 and MiXCR, and retained in-frame beta chains. Each entry is one CDR3 protein sequence, shown with its most common DNA and genes. Counted in this sample were just under 60,000 distinct CDR3 sequences; more than 7.5% of them appeared once. The ten largest clonotypes hold about 3.7% of the sample. The specimen sequenced was whole blood. The receptors derive from an adult who was a healthcare worker with PCR-confirmed SARS-CoV-2 infection or an uninfected control (not recorded which).

This clonotype was found many times. The chain combines TRBV6-4 with TRBJ2-1; maybe TRBD1 (5 bases). The CDR3 extends over 13 amino acids. V lost 5 bases to trimming and J lost 7 bases, with 12 bases between them. The germline V gene encodes CDR1 MRHNA and CDR2 SNTAGT. The CDR3 here is CASSLVDNNEQFF. CDR3 bases: TGTGCCAGCAGTCTCGTGGACAATAATGAGCAGTTCTTC.

This clonotype was detected a few times. As DNA, the CDR3 is TGCAGTGCCCTTCCCGAGATTTACGAGCAGTACTTC. Its translation: CSALPEIYEQYF. The chain uses TRBV20-1 and TRBJ2-7; D is undetermined. Germline CDR1 is DFQATT and CDR2 is SNEGSKA (reference sequence). Trimming left V 6 bases short and J 4 bases short, with 13 bases between. This CDR3 comprises 12 residues.

A few counts support this clonotype. This chain joins TRBV6-4 and TRBJ2-1, with D possibly being TRBD2 (6 bases). V was cut by 4 bases and J by 0 bases, with 10 bases left in between. The CDR3 consists of 15 residues. CDR1 and CDR2 from the germline V gene are MRHNA and SNTAGT. In DNA form, the CDR3 reads TGTGCCAGCAGTGCTAGCGCCAGCTCCTACAATGAGCAGTTCTTC. It is translated as CASSASASSYNEQFF.

This chain connects TRBV20-1 to TRBJ1-1; possible D gene TRBD1, 6 bases. V gave up 8 bases and J gave up 2 bases, with 12 bases separating them. Germline V gene data show CDR1 as DFQATT and CDR2 as SNEGSKA (reference sequence). The length of the CDR3 is 12 residues. The CDR3, as DNA: TGCAGTCAGGGGTTGAGCAACACTGAAGCTTTCTTT. Its translation: CSQGLSNTEAFF.

This clonotype was counted only a few times. This sequence joins TRBV29-1 and TRBJ2-7; 13 positions agree with TRBD2. V trimming: 4 bases; J trimming: 5 bases; junction bases outside the gene matches: 5. This CDR3 has 14 amino acids. Germline CDR1 and CDR2: SQVTM and ANQGSEA. The CDR3 region has the DNA TGCAGCGTTGTGGATGGACTAGCGGGAGACGAGCAGTACTTC. Encoded protein: CSVVDGLAGDEQYF.

The J gene is TRBJ2-3, the V gene TRBV7-6; the D is unclear. Between the trimmed V and J ends, which lost 5 bases and 2 bases, there was a span of 8 bases. CDR3 length: 13 amino acids. Germline assignment: CDR1 SGHVS and CDR2 FNYEAQ. The CDR3 DNA follows: TGTGCCAGCAGCCCCCGGCCCACAGATACGCAGTATTTT. As protein: CASSPRPTDTQYF. Supplemented by reference TRBV7-6 and TRBJ2-3, the full variable domain reads GAGVSQSPRYKVTKRGQDVALRCDPISGHVSLYWYRQALGQGPEFLTYFNYEAQQDKSGLPNDRFSAERPEGSISTLTIQRTEQRDSAMYRCASSPRPTDTQYFGPGTRLTVL.